A selection of T cell receptor beta chains follows, all from one sample in a study of T cell repertoires in cytomegalovirus infection. TCRdb reprocessed the reads with MiXCR, giving one entry per CDR3 protein. The repertoire holds 65,000 to 95,000 distinct CDR3 sequences, with 3.7% as singletons. Specimen: PBMCs. These receptors were obtained from a human donor in good health (CMV status not recorded). Some clones in this sample may be carry-over from other donors' samples. Each CDR3 is given with its conserved first and last residue. Fields, in order: J gene, D gene, clone size, V gene, CDR3 DNA, CDR3 protein. A D gene is named only where the DNA matches it firmly. Clone size, where shown, is once, few, many, or a class for clones that have expanded.

TRBJ1-2,.,many,TRBV6-5,TGTGCCAGCAGCGCTCGCGAAAACTATGGCTACACCTTC,CASSARENYGYTF
TRBJ2-3,TRBD2,many,TRBV20-1,TGCAGTGCTCCGACTAGCGGGGGCCAGCGGGGCACAGATACGCAGTATTTT,CSAPTSGGQRGTDTQYF
TRBJ1-2,TRBD1,many,TRBV5-4,TGTGCCAGCAGCTATCCTGGGACAGAATATGGCTACACCTTC,CASSYPGTEYGYTF
TRBJ1-1,.,many,TRBV6-6,TGTGCCAGCCTGCGGGCGGGGAGCACTGAAGCTTTCTTT,CASLRAGSTEAFF
TRBJ1-5,.,many,TRBV7-2,TGTGCCAGCAATCCAGGGGTGGGCAATCAGCCCCAGCATTTT,CASNPGVGNQPQHF
TRBJ2-1,.,many,TRBV2,TGTGCCAGCAGTGGGGGATACGGGTCGGCCTACAATGAGCAGTTCTTC,CASSGGYGSAYNEQFF
TRBJ1-1,.,many,TRBV6-6,TGTGCCAGCAGTCCGAACACTGAAGCTTTCTTT,CASSPNTEAFF
TRBJ2-5,TRBD1,many,TRBV7-2,TGTGCAACAGGCCTTGGACAGGTCGGACGGACCCAGTACTTC,CATGLGQVGRTQYF
TRBJ1-6,TRBD1,many,TRBV15,TGTGCCACCCGGGGACAGTATAATTCACCCCTCCACTTT,CATRGQYNSPLHF
TRBJ2-7,TRBD1,many,TRBV28,TGTGCCATCCTCGACAGGGAACTCAACGAGCAGTACTTC,CAILDRELNEQYF
TRBJ2-3,.,.,TRBV7-3,TGTGCCAGCACCCGTCCGAGGTCCTCTAGCACAGATACGCAGTATTTT,CASTRPRSSSTDTQYF
TRBJ1-1,.,many,TRBV2,TGTGCCAGCAGTGAAGAGGTTAACACTGAAGCTTTCTTT,CASSEEVNTEAFF
TRBJ1-2,.,many,TRBV7-2,TGTGCCAGCAGCCCATATGCCTCAGGCGTTGATGGCTACACCTTC,CASSPYASGVDGYTF
TRBJ1-1,TRBD1,many,TRBV29-1,TGCAGCGCCGCGGGACAGGCGAACACTGAAGCTTTCTTT,CSAAGQANTEAFF
TRBJ2-7,.,many,TRBV7-3,TGTGCCAGCAGAACAAGTGGGGGGCAGGTGTACGAGCAGTACTTC,CASRTSGGQVYEQYF
TRBJ1-2,TRBD1,many,TRBV7-2,TGTGCCAGCAGCCCACGACCACAGGGGATTCTCACCTTC,CASSPRPQGILTF
TRBJ1-1,.,.,TRBV7-6,TGTGCCAGCAGCGTAGCGCAGGGTAGAGGGACTGACGCTTTCTTT,CASSVAQGRGTDAFF
TRBJ2-2,TRBD1,many,TRBV15,TGTGCCACCCAGGACAGGGGGCGGAGCGGGGAGCTGTTTTTT,CATQDRGRSGELFF
TRBJ1-1,TRBD1,many,TRBV7-8,TGTGCCAGCACCTTGGACAGGGTGAACACTGAAGCTTTCTTT,CASTLDRVNTEAFF
TRBJ2-7,.,many,TRBV28,TGTGCCAGCAGTTTTAGGGGCAACCCCTTGGGGGAGCAGTACTTC,CASSFRGNPLGEQYF
TRBJ2-7,TRBD2,many,TRBV28,TGTGCCAGCAGTCTGGGACTAGCCTACGAGCAGTACTTC,CASSLGLAYEQYF
TRBJ1-1,.,many,TRBV7-9,TGTGCCAGCAGGGAAGGGGGCACTGAAGCTTTCTTT,CASREGGTEAFF
TRBJ1-5,TRBD1,many,TRBV7-7,TGTGCTAGCAGCCAAGGCGGGGACAGGTCTTATAGCAATCAGCCCCAGCATTTT,CASSQGGDRSYSNQPQHF
TRBJ1-1,TRBD1,many,TRBV7-9,TGTGCCAGCAGCTTAGGACAGGGCTATGAAGCTTTCTTT,CASSLGQGYEAFF
TRBJ1-2,TRBD1,many,TRBV7-2,TGTGCCAGCAGCCAAGGGACAGGGGCCTATCCTAGTGGCTACACCTTC,CASSQGTGAYPSGYTF
TRBJ2-7,TRBD1,many,TRBV7-2,TGTGCCAGCAGTACAGGGGGCTCATCGTACGAGCAGTACTTC,CASSTGGSSYEQYF
TRBJ2-7,.,many,TRBV28,TGTGCCAGCAGTTTTCACGAGCAGTACTTC,CASSFHEQYF
TRBJ1-4,.,many,TRBV7-8,TGTGCCAGCAGCTTGGGGGGGGCCGTTAATGAAAAACTGTTTTTT,CASSLGGAVNEKLFF
TRBJ2-2,.,many,TRBV4-3,TGCGCCAGCAGCCAAGATCGGACAACGCGGGTCCAGCTGTTTTTT,CASSQDRTTRVQLFF
TRBJ1-4,.,many,TRBV7-9,TGTGCCAGCAGCCGCATGGGAGACCCGGGGGAAAAACTGTTTTTT,CASSRMGDPGEKLFF
TRBJ2-7,.,many,TRBV6-2/TRBV6-3,TGTGCCAGCAGTTACTCGAGGAGGTCCGAGCAGTACTTC,CASSYSRRSEQYF
TRBJ1-2,.,many,TRBV12-3/TRBV12-4,TGTGCCAGCAGTCCGCTGGTTAACTATGGCTACACCTTC,CASSPLVNYGYTF
TRBJ2-7,.,many,TRBV19,TGTGCCAGTAGTATAGTGGCGGGACAAAAGCCGGGCGAGCAGTACTTC,CASSIVAGQKPGEQYF
TRBJ2-6,TRBD2,many,TRBV6-2/TRBV6-3,TGTGCCAGCAGAGAGGTCGTAAGCGGGGCAGGCCCCTACTCTGGGGCCAACGTCCTGACTTTC,CASREVVSGAGPYSGANVLTF
TRBJ2-1,.,many,TRBV7-9,TGTGCCAGCAGCATGGAACTCAATGAGCAGTTCTTC,CASSMELNEQFF
TRBJ1-2,TRBD1,many,TRBV29-1,TGCAGCGTTGACGGACAGGAAACCAACTATGGCTACACCTTC,CSVDGQETNYGYTF
TRBJ1-5,.,many,TRBV7-2,TGTGCCAGCAGCTCACAGCCTCCTACACACTATCAGCCCCAGCATTTT,CASSSQPPTHYQPQHF
TRBJ2-1,TRBD2,many,TRBV6-1,TGTGCCAGCAGTCCGGCGGGGGGCCTGAATGAGCAGTTCTTC,CASSPAGGLNEQFF
TRBJ2-3,.,many,TRBV27,TGTGCCAGCAGTCCCAGGACCCCCGGGGATACGCAGTATTTT,CASSPRTPGDTQYF
TRBJ2-6,TRBD1,many,TRBV20-1,TGCAGTGCTAGAGGGGGACAGGGTTCTGGGGCCAACGTCCTGACTTTC,CSARGGQGSGANVLTF
TRBJ1-5,.,many,TRBV25-1,TGTGCCAGCAGTGAGGGGACGGCTAGCAATCAGCCCCAGCATTTT,CASSEGTASNQPQHF
TRBJ1-1,.,many,TRBV4-2,TGTGCCAGCAGCCAGGGGTACCCGAACACTGAAGCTTTCTTT,CASSQGYPNTEAFF
TRBJ2-6,.,many,TRBV5-4,TGTGCCAGCAGCTTGTCTGTCTCTGGGGCCAACGTCCTGACTTTC,CASSLSVSGANVLTF
TRBJ2-3,TRBD2,many,TRBV7-2,TGTGCCAGCAGCTTGGGACTAGCGGAGAGCACAGATACGCAGTATTTT,CASSLGLAESTDTQYF
TRBJ2-1,TRBD2,many,TRBV12-3/TRBV12-4,TGTGCCAGCAGTTTACGGCTAGCGGGGGCATACAATGAGCAGTTCTTC,CASSLRLAGAYNEQFF
TRBJ1-6,.,many,TRBV7-2,TGTGCCAGCAGCTTAGTAGGGGGGGGAGGTTCACCCCTCCACTTT,CASSLVGGGGSPLHF
TRBJ2-7,.,many,TRBV28,TGTGCCAGCAGGCCGACCGGGACGGTTCTATCTGGGCAGTACTTC,CASRPTGTVLSGQYF
TRBJ1-1,.,many,TRBV27,TGTGCCAGCAGGGACAGCGGCCTCGGGAACACTGAAGCTTTCTTT,CASRDSGLGNTEAFF
TRBJ2-4,.,many,TRBV6-1,TGTGCCAGCATGGGAAAGGGGATAAGAAAAAACATTCAGTACTTC,CASMGKGIRKNIQYF
TRBJ2-7,.,many,TRBV20-1,TGCAGTGCTCTGGGGGACGGAGTACCCCAGCAGTACTTC,CSALGDGVPQQYF
TRBJ1-2,.,many,TRBV7-9,TGTGCCAGCAGCTCTGGACAGCCAGATGGCTACACCTTC,CASSSGQPDGYTF
TRBJ1-4,.,many,TRBV7-2,TGTGCCAGCAGCCTACGACGGTACAATGAAAAACTGTTTTTT,CASSLRRYNEKLFF